This T cell receptor beta chain is drawn from a study of cytomegalovirus exposure and HLA in healthy donors. The study, taken as a whole, reports: Researchers reported in a later analysis that a missense DCLRE1C variant was tied to TCR beta V- and J-gene trimming. Productive status was seen about 90% or about 30% of the time for most TCR beta V segments in an earlier analysis.

Healthy bone marrow donors made up the donors. This clone showed up just once. Its cognate antigen is unknown. The primer mix had 60 Vbeta and 13 Jbeta primers. Original handling: It was a later analysis that counted about 80 million unique TCR beta chains, of which 9 million to 13 million were shared. The protocol was immunoSEQ multiplex PCR, while the TCRdb copy is restricted to in-frame clones and leaves out a portion. The DNA was the basis for D and trimming; V, J and clone size are from that table. This table has about 150,000 clones, around 84% appearing once. Sequenced material: PBMCs. This receptor was identified in a woman aged 40 to 50 in good health and CMV-seropositive.

The CDR3 reads CASIRGSSYEQYF. The CDR3 coding sequence is TGTGCCAGCATTAGGGGGAGCTCCTACGAGCAGTACTTC. This chain uses TRBV7-9 with TRBJ2-7; a possible D gene is TRBD1 (6 bases). This CDR3 has 13 residues. V lost 7 bases, J lost 0 bases, and 10 bases lay in between. Germline CDR1 reads SEHNR; CDR2 reads FQNEAQ (reference sequence).